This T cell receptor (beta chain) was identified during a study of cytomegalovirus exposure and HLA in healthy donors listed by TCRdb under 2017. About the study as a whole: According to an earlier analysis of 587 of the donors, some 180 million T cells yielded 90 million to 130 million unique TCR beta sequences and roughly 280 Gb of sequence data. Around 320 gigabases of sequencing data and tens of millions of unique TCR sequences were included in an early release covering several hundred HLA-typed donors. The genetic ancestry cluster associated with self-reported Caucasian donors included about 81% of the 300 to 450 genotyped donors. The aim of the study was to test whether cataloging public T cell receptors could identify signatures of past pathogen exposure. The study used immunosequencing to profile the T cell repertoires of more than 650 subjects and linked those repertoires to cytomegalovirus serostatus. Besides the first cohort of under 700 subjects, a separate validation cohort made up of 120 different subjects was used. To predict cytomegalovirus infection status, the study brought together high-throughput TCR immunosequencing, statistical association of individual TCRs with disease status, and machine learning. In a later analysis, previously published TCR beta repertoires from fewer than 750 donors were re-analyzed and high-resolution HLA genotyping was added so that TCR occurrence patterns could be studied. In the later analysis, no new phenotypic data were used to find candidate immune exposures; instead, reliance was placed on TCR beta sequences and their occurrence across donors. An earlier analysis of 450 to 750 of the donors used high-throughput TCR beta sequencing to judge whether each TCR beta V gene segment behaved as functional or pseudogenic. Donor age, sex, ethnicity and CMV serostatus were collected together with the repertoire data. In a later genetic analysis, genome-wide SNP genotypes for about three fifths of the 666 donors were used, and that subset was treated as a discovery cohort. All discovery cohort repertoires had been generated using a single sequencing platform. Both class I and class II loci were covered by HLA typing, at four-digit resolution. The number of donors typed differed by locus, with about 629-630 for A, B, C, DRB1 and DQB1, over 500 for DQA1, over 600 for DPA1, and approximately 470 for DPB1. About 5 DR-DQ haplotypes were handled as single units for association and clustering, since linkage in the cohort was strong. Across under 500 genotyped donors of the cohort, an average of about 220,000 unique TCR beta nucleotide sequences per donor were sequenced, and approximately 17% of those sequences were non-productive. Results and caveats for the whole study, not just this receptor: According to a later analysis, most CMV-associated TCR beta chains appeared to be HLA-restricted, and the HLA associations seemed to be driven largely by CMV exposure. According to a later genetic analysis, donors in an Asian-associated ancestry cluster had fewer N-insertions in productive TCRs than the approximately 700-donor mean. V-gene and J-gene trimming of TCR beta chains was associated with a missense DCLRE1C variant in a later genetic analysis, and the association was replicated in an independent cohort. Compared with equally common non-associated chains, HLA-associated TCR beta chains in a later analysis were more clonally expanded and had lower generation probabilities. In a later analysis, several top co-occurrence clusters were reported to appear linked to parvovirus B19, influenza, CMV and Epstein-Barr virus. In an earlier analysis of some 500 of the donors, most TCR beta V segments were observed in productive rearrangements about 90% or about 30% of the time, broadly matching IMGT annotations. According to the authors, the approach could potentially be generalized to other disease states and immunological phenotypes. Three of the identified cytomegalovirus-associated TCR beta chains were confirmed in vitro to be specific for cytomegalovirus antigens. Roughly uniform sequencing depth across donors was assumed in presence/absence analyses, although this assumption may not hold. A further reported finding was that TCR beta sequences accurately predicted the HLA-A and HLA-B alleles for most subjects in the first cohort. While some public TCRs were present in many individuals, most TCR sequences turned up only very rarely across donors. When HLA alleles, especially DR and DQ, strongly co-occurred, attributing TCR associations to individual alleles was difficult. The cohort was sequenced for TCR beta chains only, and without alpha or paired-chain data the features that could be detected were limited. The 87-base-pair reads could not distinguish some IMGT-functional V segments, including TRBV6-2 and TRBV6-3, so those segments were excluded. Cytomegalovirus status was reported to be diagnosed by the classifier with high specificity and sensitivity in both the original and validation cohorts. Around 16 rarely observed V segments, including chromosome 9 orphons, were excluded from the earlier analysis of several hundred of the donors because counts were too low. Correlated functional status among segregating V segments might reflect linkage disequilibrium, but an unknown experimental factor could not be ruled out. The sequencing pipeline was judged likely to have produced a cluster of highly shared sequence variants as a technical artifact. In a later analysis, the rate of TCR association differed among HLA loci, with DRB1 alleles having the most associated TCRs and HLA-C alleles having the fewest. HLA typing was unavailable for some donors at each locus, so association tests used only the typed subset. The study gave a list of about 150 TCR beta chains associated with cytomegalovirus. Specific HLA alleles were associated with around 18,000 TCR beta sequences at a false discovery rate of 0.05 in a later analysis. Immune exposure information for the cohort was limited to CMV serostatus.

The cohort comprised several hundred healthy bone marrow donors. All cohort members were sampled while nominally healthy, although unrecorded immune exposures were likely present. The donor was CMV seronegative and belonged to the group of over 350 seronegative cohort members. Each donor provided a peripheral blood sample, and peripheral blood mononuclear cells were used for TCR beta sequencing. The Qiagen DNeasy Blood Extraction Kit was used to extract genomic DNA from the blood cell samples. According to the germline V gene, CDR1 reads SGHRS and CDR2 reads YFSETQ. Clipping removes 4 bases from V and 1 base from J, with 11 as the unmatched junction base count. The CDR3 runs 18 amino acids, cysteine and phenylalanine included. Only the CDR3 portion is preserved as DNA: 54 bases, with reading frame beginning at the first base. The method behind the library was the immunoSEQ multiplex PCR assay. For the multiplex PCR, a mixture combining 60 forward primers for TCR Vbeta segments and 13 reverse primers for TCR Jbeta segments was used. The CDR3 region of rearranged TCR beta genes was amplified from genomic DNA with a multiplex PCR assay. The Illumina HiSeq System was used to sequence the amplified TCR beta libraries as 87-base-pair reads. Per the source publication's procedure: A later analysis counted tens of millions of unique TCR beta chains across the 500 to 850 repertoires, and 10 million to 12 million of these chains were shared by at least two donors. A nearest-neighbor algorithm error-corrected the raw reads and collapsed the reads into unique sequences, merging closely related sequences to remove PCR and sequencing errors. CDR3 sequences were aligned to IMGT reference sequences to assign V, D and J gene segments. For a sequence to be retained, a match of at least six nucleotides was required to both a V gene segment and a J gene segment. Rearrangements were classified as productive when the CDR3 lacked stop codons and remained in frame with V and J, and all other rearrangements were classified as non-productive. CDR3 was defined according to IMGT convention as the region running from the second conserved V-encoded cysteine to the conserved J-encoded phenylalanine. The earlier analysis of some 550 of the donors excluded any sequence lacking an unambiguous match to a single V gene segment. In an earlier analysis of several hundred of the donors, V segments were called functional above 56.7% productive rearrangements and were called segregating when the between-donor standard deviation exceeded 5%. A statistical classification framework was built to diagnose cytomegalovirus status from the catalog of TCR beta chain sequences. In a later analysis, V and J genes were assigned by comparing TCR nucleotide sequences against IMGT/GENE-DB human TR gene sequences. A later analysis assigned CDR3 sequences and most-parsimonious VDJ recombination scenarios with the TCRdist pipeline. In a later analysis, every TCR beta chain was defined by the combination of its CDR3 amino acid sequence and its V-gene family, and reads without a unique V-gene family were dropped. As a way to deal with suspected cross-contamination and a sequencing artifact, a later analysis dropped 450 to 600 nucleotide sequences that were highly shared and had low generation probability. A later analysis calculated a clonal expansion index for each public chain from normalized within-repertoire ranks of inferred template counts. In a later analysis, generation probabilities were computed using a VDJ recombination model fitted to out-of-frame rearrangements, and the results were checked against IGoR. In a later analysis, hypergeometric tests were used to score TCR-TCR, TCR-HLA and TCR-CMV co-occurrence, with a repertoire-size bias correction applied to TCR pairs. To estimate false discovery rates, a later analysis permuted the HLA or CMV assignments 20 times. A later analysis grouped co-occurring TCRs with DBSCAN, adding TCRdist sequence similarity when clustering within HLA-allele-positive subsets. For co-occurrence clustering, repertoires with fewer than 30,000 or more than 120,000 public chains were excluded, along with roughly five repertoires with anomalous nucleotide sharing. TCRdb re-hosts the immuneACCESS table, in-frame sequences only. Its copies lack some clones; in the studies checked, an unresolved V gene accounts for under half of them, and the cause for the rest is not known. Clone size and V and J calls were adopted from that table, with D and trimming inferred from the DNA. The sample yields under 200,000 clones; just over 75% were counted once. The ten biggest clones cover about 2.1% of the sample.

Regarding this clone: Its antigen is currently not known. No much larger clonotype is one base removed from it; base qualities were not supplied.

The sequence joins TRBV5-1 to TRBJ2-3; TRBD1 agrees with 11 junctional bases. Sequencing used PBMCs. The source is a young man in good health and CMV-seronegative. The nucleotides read TGCGCCAGCAGCCTTGGGACAGGGGGGCGGTCGGGCACAGATACGCAGTATTTT. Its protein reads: CASSLGTGGRSGTDTQYF.